This T cell receptor (beta chain) was sequenced during a study of blood T cell repertoires in COVID-19. Overall study: Material from acute and convalescent COVID-19 was sourced from the United States, Italy and Spain.

Enrollees, about 18 to 89 years old, lived in 20 to 25 US areas. In the source study's methods: Estimated nucleated cell counts came from reference gene primer amplification. TCRdb's copy holds only in-frame clones and misses some; the assay was immunoSEQ multiplex PCR. From that table come the V and J calls and clone size; the DNA was used to work out D and trimming. The sample consists of 180,000 or so clones, approximately 80% of them appearing once. Concerning this clone: Other DNA sequences in this specimen translate into the identical CDR3.

In germline, CDR1 is LNHDA, CDR2 SQIVND (reference sequence). The germline V and J ends were trimmed by 3 bases and 1 base, with 12 bases remaining between them. The CDR3 is 15 amino acids. This chain links TRBV19 with TRBJ1-2; D is perhaps TRBD1 (5 bases). The TCR was taken from a man aged 45 to 65 who had recovered from COVID-19. The sequenced sample consisted of PBMCs or T cells enriched from blood (not recorded which). Here the CDR3 reads CASSILGQGNYGYTF. Here the CDR3 DNA reads TGTGCCAGTAGTATTTTGGGCCAGGGTAACTATGGCTACACCTTC.